This TCR beta chain was found in a study of T cells in Graves' hyperthyroidism and ophthalmopathy. Study-wide results and limits: A 13 V-J model separated ophthalmopathy from stable hyperthyroidism.

Amplification targeted TCR beta CDR3 regions from RNA transcripts. HTBI primers were used for first-round RT-PCR of the TCR CDR3. TCRdb reprocessed the multiplex PCR reads with MiXCR, giving one entry per CDR3 protein. The sample carries under 750,000 distinct CDR3 sequences, under 20% recorded once. The germline V gene has CDR1 SGHTA and CDR2 FQGTGA. The CDR3 contains 17 residues. With 4 bases removed from V and 6 bases from J, the gap between germline ends came to 22 bases. Hyperthyroidism was newly diagnosed in patients aged 18 to 65 (duration under 2 months). Exclusion of a patient resulted from uncontrolled infection, other autoimmune disease, pregnancy or lactation. The study based diagnoses on clinical symptoms, serum thyroxine and TRAb, thyroid ultrasound and orbital computed tomography. This clonotype was observed at least ten times. Its specificity is not known.

The V call is TRBV7-3, the J call TRBJ2-1, with a possible D match to TRBD1 (6 bases). The sample comprised blood. The source of this sequence is a woman aged 50 to 60 with Graves' hyperthyroidism that later progressed to Graves' ophthalmopathy. The CDR3 DNA is TGTGCCAGCAGCTCGAATTCCCGGGACACAGGAAGCAATGAGCAGTTCTTC. This gives the protein CASSSNSRDTGSNEQFF.